The T cell receptor (beta chain) described here comes from a study of T cell changes during pregnancy in multiple sclerosis. Method: immunoSEQ multiplex PCR; TCRdb's copy keeps in-frame clones and lacks some. The sample yields around 84,000 clones, around 94% seen once. V was trimmed by 2 bases and J by 2 bases, leaving 26 bases between them. The CDR3 is made up of 20 amino acids. Per germline, CDR1 SGHDN and CDR2 FVKESK. The source is a female donor in good health, enrolled as a control in a pregnancy study. The sample in question was peripheral blood, obtained in the second trimester of pregnancy. The rearrangement joins TRBV14 to TRBJ2-3, with D possibly TRBD2 on 6 matching bases. In DNA, the CDR3 is TGTGCCAGCAGCCAATATGCCCCTAGCGAAAGCTTACTCCACACAGATACGCAGTATTTT. Residues: CASSQYAPSESLLHTDTQYF.